Reported below is one TCR beta chain. What it recognizes is unknown. The sample is drawn from a study of cytomegalovirus exposure and HLA in healthy donors. Study at large: An earlier analysis found fewer than 140 million unique TCR beta sequences from approximately 190 million T cells. The study, taken as a whole, reports: Most likely, a cluster of highly shared sequence variants arose as a sequencing artifact.

In the PCR, 60 Vbeta and 13 Jbeta primers were used. Some clones are missing from TCRdb's copy, which holds only in-frame ones; the method was immunoSEQ multiplex PCR. This repertoire includes around 200,000 clones. V gave up 5 bases and J gave up 4 bases; unmatched junction bases: 9. Germline CDR1 reads MDHEN; CDR2 reads SYDVKM. The CDR3 spans 17 residues. This chain joins TRBV28 and TRBJ2-1, with 12 nucleotides matching TRBD1. The source is a girl aged 2 to 9 in good health and CMV-seropositive. The sample consisted of PBMCs. CDR3 nucleotide sequence: TGTGCCAGCAGTCCACCCGGGACAGGGGGCGGTTACAATGAGCAGTTCTTC. Translating gives CASSPPGTGGGYNEQFF.